Sequencing of this T cell receptor beta chain was carried out in a study of shared clonotypes between healthy human individuals. Generated by immunoSEQ multiplex PCR, the TCRdb table keeps only in-frame clones and is missing some. Seen here are some 2,400,000 clones, almost 96% observed once, and the top ten hold approximately 0.13%. The V gene lost 5 bases and the J gene lost 7 bases, with 9 bases spanning the gap. Germline assignment: CDR1 WNHNN and CDR2 SYGVQD (reference sequence). This CDR3 contains 13 residues. Sequenced material: naive CD4+ T cells sorted from blood. Subset denoted: CD45RA+ positively selected. This sequence was found in a man younger than 35 in good health. The chain uses TRBV10-1 and TRBJ1-6; D is unclear. Here the CDR3 reads CASSSTENSPLHF. The CDR3 nucleotides are TGCGCCAGCAGTTCGACGGAGAATTCACCCCTCCACTTT.